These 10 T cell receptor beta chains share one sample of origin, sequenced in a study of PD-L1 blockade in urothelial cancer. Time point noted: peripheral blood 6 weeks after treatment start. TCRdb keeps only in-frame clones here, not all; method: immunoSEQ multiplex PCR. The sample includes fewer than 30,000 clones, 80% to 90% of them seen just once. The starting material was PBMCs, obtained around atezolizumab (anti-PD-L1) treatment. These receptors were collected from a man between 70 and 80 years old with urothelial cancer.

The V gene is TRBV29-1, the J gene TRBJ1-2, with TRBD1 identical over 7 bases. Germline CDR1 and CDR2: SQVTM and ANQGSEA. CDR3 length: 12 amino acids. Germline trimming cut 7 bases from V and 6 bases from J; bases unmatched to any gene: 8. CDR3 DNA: TGCAGCGCTGACAGGGCTGAGGATGGCTACACCTTC. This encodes CSADRAEDGYTF.

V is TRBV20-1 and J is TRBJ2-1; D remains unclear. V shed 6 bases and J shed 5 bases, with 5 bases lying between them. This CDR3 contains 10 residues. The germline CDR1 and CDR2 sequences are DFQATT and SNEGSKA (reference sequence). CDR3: CSAEDNEQFF. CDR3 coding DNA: TGCAGTGCCGAGGACAATGAGCAGTTCTTC.

This CDR3 reads CASSLGDSAENEQFF. Here the CDR3 DNA reads TGCGCCAGCAGCTTGGGAGACAGTGCGGAAAATGAGCAGTTCTTC. V usage is TRBV5-1 and J usage is TRBJ2-1; possible D gene TRBD1, 5 bases. The CDR3 has 15 residues. The germline CDR1 and CDR2 sequences are SGHRS and YFSETQ. Trimming removed 0 bases from V and 7 bases from J, with 14 bases in between.

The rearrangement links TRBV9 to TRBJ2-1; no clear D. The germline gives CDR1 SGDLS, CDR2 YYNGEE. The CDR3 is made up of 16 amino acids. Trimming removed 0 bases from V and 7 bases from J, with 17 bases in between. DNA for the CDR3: TGTGCCAGCAGCGTAGGTGGTCAGAGGTTCGTGAATGAGCAGTTCTTC. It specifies CASSVGGQRFVNEQFF. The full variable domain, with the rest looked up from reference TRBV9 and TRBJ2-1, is DSGVTQTPKHLITATGQRVTLRCSPRSGDLSVYWYQQSLDQGLQFLIQYYNGEERAKGNILERFSAQQFPDLHSELNLSSLELGDSALYFCASSVGGQRFVNEQFFGPGTRLTVL.

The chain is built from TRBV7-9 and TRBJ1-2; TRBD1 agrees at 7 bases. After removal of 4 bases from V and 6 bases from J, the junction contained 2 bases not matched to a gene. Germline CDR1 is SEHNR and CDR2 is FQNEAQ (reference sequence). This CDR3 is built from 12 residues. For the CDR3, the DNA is TGTGCCAGCAGCTGGGACAGAAATGGCTACACCTTC. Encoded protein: CASSWDRNGYTF.

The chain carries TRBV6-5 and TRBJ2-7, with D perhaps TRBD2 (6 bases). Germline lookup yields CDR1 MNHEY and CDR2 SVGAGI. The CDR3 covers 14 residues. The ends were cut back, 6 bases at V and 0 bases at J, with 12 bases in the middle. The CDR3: CASSPGVYSYEQYF. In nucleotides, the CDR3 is TGTGCCAGCAGCCCGGGAGTCTACTCCTACGAGCAGTACTTC.

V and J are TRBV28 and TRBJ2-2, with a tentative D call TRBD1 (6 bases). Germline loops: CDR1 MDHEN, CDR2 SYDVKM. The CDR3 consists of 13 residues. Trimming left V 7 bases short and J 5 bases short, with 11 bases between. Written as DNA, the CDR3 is TGTGCCAGCAACCCCCAGGGGACCGGGGAGCTGTTTTTT. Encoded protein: CASNPQGTGELFF.

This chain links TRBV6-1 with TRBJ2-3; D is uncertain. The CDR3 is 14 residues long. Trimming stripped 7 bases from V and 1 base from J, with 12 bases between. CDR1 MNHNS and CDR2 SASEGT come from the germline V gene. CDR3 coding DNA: TGTGCCAGCACAACCGAGCCGGGCACAGATACGCAGTATTTT. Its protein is CASTTEPGTDTQYF.

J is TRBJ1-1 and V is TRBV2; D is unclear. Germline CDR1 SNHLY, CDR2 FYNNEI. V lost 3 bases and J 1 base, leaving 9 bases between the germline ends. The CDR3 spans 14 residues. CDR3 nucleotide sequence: TGTGCCAGCAGTGACAGGTTAGGGAACACTGAAGCTTTCTTT. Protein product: CASSDRLGNTEAFF.

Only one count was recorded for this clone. DNA of the CDR3: TGTGCCAGCAGCCCCAGGGGGGCGAACACCGGGGAGCTGTTTTTT. This gives the protein CASSPRGANTGELFF. J is TRBJ2-2 and V is TRBV9; tentatively, D is TRBD1 (7 bases). Trimming cost V 4 bases and J 0 bases, with 10 bases left between them. Germline loops: CDR1 SGDLS, CDR2 YYNGEE. CDR3 length: 15 amino acids.